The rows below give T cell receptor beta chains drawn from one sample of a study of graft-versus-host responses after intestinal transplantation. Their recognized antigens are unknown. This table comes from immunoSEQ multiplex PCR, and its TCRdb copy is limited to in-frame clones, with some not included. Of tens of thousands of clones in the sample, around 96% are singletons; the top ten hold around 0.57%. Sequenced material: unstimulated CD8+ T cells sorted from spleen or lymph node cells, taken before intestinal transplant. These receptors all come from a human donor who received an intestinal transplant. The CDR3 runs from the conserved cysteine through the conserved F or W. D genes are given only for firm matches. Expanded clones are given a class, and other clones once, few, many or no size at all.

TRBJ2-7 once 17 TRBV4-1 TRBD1 TGCGCCAGCAGCCAAGATGGGGCGGGACAGGGGGCGAGCGAGCAGTACTTC CASSQDGAGQGASEQYF
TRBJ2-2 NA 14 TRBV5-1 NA TGCGCCAGCAGCTTCGGGACTCGCACCGGGGAGCTGTTTTTT CASSFGTRTGELFF
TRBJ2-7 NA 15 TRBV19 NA TGTGCCAGTAGTATAGGCCCAGGGGGGGACTACGAGCAGTACTTC CASSIGPGGDYEQYF
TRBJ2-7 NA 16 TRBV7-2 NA TGTGCCAGCAGCCCCCCTTTTGGGACGGATACCTACGAGCAGTACTTC CASSPPFGTDTYEQYF
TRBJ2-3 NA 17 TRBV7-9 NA TGTGCCAGCAGCTTTCCGGGCTCTCATATCTCCACAGATACGCAGTATTTT CASSFPGSHISTDTQYF
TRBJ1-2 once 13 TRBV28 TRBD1 TGTGCCAGCAGTTTAGGGGACAGCTATGGCTACACCTTC CASSLGDSYGYTF
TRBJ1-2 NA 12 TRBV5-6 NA TGTGCCAGCAGCTTACAGGGCTATGGCTACACCTTC CASSLQGYGYTF
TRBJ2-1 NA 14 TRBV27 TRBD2 TGTGCCAGCAGTTTGAGTCTAGCGGGCAATGAGCAGTTCTTC CASSLSLAGNEQFF
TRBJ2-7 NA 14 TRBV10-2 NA TGCGCCAGCTCCCCGGGGCTTGTGGCCTACGAGCAGTACTTC CASSPGLVAYEQYF
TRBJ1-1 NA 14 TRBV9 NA TGTGCCAGCAGGCCGGGTTCCCAGAACACTGAAGCTTTCTTT CASRPGSQNTEAFF
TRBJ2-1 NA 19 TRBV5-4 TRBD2 TGTGCCAGCAGCTCGCCGGGACTAGCGGGATTTCTCTCCTACAATGAGCAGTTCTTC CASSSPGLAGFLSYNEQFF
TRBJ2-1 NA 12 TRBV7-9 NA TGTGCCAGCAGCTTAGCCGACAATGAGCAGTTCTTC CASSLADNEQFF
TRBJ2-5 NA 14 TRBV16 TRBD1 TGTGCCAGCAGCTGGACAGGGGGCGTAGAGACCCAGTACTTC CASSWTGGVETQYF
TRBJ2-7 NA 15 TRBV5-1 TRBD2 TGCGCCAGCAGCTTGGATACTAGCGGGAGTTACGAGCAGTACTTC CASSLDTSGSYEQYF
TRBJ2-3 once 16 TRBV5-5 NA TGTGCCAGCAGCGCCTACGGTGTTTCTAGCACAGATACGCAGTATTTT CASSAYGVSSTDTQYF
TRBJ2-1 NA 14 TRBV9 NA TGTGCCAGCAGCGTAGCGGGCACCTACAATGAGCAGTTCTTC CASSVAGTYNEQFF
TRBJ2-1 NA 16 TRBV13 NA TGTGCCAGCAGCTTAGAGGCTAGCGCTTCCTACAATGAGCAGTTCTTC CASSLEASASYNEQFF
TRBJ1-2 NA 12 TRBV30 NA TGTGCCTGGAACGACAATAACTATGGCTACACCTTC CAWNDNNYGYTF
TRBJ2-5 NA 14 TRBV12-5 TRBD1 TGTGCTAGTGGTTCTCCAGGGGGCGAGGAGACCCAGTACTTC CASGSPGGEETQYF
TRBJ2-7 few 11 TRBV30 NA TGTGCCTGGAGTGACACCTACGAGCAGTACTTC CAWSDTYEQYF
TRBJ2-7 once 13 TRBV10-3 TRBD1 TGTGCCATCGCGACAGGGAAGGGGTACGAGCAGTACTTC CAIATGKGYEQYF
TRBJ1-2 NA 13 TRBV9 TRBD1 TGTGCCAGCAGCGTAGCGAACAGGGGAGAGTACACCTTC CASSVANRGEYTF
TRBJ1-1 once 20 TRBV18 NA TGTGCCAGCTCACCACAGGCAGAACACTATGGACATCTCATGAACACTGAAGCTTTCTTT CASSPQAEHYGHLMNTEAFF
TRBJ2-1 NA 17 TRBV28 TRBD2 TGTGCCAGCACCCTACGACTAGCGGGGAGCTCCTACAATGAGCAGTTCTTC CASTLRLAGSSYNEQFF
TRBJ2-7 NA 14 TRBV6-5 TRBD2 TGTGCCAGCAGTTACTCTGGACTAGCGGAGACAGGGTACTTC CASSYSGLAETGYF
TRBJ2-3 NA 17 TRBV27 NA TGTGCCAGCAGTTTATCCTTTCGACATGATCCGGGAGATACGCAGTATTTT CASSLSFRHDPGDTQYF
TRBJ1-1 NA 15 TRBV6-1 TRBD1 TGTGCCAGCAGTGTAAATGGACAGGTCGCCACTGAAGCTTTCTTT CASSVNGQVATEAFF
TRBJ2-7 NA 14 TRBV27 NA TGTGCCAGCAGTTTTGGAAGGGGGACCTACGAGCAGTACTTC CASSFGRGTYEQYF
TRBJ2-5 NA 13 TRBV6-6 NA TGTGCCAGCAGCCCCTTATTGACGGAGACCCAGTACTTC CASSPLLTETQYF
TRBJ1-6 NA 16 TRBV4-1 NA TGCGCCAGCAGCCAAGATTTCGCAGGGGATGATTCACCCCTCCACTTT CASSQDFAGDDSPLHF
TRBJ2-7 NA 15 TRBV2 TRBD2 TGTGCCAGCACCACCGGACTAGCGGGAGAAGACGAGCAGTACTTC CASTTGLAGEDEQYF
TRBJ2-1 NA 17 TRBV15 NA TGTGCCACCAGCAGAGAGGAATGGGGACACTCCTACAATGAGCAGTTCTTC CATSREEWGHSYNEQFF
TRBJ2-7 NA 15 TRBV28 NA TGTGCCAGCAGTTCCACTCCCTCGCCTACATACGAGCAGTACTTC CASSSTPSPTYEQYF
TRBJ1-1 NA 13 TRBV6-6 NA TGTGCCAGCAGTCAATCAAGGGGTACTGAAGCTTTCTTT CASSQSRGTEAFF
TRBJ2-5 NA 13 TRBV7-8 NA TGTGCCAGCAGCCCCTGGGTCCAAGAGACCCAGTACTTC CASSPWVQETQYF
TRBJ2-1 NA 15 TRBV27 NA TGTGCCAGCGGAAATAGCGGAGATACCTACAATGAGCAGTTCTTC CASGNSGDTYNEQFF
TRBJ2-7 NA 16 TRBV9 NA TGTGCCAGCAGCGTAGGGGGTCTCGGGGAAATCTACGAGCAGTACTTC CASSVGGLGEIYEQYF
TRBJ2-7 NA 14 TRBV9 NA TGTGCCAGCAGCGTAGGGATCACCGACTACGAGCAGTACTTC CASSVGITDYEQYF
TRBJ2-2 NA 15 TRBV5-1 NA TGCGCCAGCAGCCGACAGACAGCGAACACCGGGGAGCTGTTTTTT CASSRQTANTGELFF
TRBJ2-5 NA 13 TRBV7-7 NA TGTGCCAGCAGCCCAACGAACATGGAGACCCAGTACTTC CASSPTNMETQYF
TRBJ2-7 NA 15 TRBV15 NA TGTGCCACCAGCAGGTACAGGGAAGGTGCCTACGAGCAGTACTTC CATSRYREGAYEQYF
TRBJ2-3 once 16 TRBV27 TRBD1 TGTGCCAGCAGTCCTGGACAGGGAAGAAGTGGGAATACGCAGTATTTT CASSPGQGRSGNTQYF
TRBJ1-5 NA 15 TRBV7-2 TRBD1 TGTGCCAGCAGCTGGTGGACAGGGGTGGATCAGCCCCAGCATTTT CASSWWTGVDQPQHF
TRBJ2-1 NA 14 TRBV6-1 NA TGTGCCAGCAGTTCGGGGAGCTCCTACAATGAGCAGTTCTTC CASSSGSSYNEQFF
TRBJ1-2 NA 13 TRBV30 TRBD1 TGTGCCTGGAGTACAGGGGGCTTGGATGGCTACACCTTC CAWSTGGLDGYTF
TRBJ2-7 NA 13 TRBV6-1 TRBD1 TGTGCCAGCAGCCCGGGACAGCTGAACGAGCAGTACTTC CASSPGQLNEQYF
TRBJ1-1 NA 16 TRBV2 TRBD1 TGTGCCAGCAGACTTCCCGACAGGGTGTTAGACACTGAAGCTTTCTTT CASRLPDRVLDTEAFF
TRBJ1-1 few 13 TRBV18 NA TGTGCCAGCTCACCATACGAGGGCACTGAAGCTTTCTTT CASSPYEGTEAFF
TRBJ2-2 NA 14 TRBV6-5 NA TGTGCCAGCAGTTACCTCACTAACACCGGGGAGCTGTTTTTT CASSYLTNTGELFF
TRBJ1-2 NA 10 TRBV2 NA TGTGCCAGCATGTGGTATGGCTACACCTTC CASMWYGYTF
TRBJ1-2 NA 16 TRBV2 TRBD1 TGTGCCAGCCCAAGACCCCGGGACAGGGTTTACTATGGCTACACCTTC CASPRPRDRVYYGYTF
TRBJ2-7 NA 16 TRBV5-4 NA TGTGCCAGCAGCACCGACAGCAAGGTAGGCCCGGACGAGCAGTACTTC CASSTDSKVGPDEQYF
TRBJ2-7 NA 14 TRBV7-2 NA TGTGCCACCGACGCTAGGACAGCCTCCTACGAGCAGTACTTC CATDARTASYEQYF
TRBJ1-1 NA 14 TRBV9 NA TGTGCCAGCAGCGTAGACAGGGTAGGCACTGAAGCTTTCTTT CASSVDRVGTEAFF
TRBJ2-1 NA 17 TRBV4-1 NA TGCGCCAGCAGCCAAGCTCTTTCAGACCAGGGCGGCAATGAGCAGTTCTTC CASSQALSDQGGNEQFF
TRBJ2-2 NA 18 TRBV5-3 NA TGTGCCAGAAGCTTGTCCCAAACCAGGAGATCGAAGTCCGGGGAGCTGTTTTTT CARSLSQTRRSKSGELFF